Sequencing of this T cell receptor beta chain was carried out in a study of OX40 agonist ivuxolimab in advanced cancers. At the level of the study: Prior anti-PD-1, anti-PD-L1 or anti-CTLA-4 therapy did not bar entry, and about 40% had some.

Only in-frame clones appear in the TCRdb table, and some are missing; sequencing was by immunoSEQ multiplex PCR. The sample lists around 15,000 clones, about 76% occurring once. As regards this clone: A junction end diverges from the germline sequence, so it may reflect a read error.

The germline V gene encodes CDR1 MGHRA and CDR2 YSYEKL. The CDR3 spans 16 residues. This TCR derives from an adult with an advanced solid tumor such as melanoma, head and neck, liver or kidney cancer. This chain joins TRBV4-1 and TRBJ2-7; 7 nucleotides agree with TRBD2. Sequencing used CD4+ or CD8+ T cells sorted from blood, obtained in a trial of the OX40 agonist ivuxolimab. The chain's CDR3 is CASSPLAGGTYYEQYF. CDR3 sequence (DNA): TGTGCCAGCAGCCCCCTTGCCGGGGGGACGTATTACGAGCAGTACTTC.